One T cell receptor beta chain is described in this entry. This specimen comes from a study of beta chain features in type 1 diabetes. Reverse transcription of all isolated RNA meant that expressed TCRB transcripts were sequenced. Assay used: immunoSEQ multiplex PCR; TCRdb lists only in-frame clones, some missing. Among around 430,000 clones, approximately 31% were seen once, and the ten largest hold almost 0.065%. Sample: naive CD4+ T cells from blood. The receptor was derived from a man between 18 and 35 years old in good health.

The CDR3 loop is CASSVGSLSGNTIYF. The CDR3 region has the DNA TGTGCCAGCAGCGTAGGGAGTCTCTCTGGAAACACCATATATTTT. The gene calls are TRBV9 and TRBJ1-3; no definite D call. CDR3 length: 15 amino acids. Germline values: CDR1 SGDLS, CDR2 YYNGEE. The V end was cut by 0 bases, the J end by 0 bases, with 7 bases between.